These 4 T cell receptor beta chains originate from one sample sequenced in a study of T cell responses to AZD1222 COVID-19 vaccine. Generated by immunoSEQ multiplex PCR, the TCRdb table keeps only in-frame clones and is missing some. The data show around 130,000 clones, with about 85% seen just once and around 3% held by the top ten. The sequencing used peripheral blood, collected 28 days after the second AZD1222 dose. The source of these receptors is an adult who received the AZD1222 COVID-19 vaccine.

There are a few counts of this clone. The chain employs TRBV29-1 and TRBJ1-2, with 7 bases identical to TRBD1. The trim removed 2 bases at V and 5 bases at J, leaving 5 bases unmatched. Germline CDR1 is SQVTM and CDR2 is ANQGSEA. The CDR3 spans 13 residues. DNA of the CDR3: TGCAGCGTTGAATGGGGACAGACTTATGGCTACACCTTC. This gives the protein CSVEWGQTYGYTF.

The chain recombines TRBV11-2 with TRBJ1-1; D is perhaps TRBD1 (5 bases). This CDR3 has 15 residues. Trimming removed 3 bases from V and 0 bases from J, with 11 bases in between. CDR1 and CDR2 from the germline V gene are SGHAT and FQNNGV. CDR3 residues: CASSFSGTVNTEAFF. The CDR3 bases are TGTGCCAGCAGCTTTTCCGGGACGGTGAACACTGAAGCTTTCTTT.

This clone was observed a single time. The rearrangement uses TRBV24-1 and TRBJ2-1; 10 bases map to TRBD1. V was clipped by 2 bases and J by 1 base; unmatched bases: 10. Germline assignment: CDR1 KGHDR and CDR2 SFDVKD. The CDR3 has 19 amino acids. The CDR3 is CATSDYPGQGVQSYNEQFF. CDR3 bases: TGTGCCACCAGTGATTACCCTGGACAGGGGGTTCAATCCTACAATGAGCAGTTCTTC.

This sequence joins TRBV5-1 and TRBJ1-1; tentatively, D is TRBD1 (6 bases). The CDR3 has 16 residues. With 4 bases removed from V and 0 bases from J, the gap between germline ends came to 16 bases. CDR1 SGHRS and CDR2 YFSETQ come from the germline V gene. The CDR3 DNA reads TGCGCCAGCAGCCCCCTTGGGGGGGCATTGAACACTGAAGCTTTCTTT. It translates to CASSPLGGALNTEAFF.